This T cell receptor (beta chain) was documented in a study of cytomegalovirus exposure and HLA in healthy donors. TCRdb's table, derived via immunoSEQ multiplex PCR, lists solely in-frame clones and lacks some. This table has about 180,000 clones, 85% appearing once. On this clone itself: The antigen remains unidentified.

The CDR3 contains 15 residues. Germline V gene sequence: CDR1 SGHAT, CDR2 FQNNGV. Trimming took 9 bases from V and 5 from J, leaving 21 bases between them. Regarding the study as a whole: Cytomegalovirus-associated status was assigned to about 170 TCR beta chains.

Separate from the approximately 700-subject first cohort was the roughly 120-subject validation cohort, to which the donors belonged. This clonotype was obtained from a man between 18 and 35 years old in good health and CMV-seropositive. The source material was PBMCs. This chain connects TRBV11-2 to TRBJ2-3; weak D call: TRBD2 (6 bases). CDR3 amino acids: CARGGAWGFVDTQYF. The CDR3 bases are TGTGCCAGGGGGGGAGCGTGGGGATTCGTAGATACGCAGTATTTT.